This T cell receptor (beta chain) was documented in a study of blood T cell repertoires in COVID-19. Study-wide context: COVID-19 samples, acute and convalescent, were from the United States, Italy and Spain.

Clones were sequenced by immunoSEQ multiplex PCR, and TCRdb holds only the in-frame ones, with some missing. The sample lists 100,000 or so clones; about 86% were seen once. This clone has just a few counts. Trimming took off 5 bases at V and 4 bases at J, with 14 bases between the two ends. The germline V gene encodes CDR1 SEHNR and CDR2 FQNEAQ (reference sequence). The CDR3 spans 14 residues. The sequence came from a human donor in a cohort sampled during active COVID-19. Material: peripheral blood. The gene calls are TRBV7-9 and TRBJ1-2; D ambiguous. The CDR3 is CASSPAGPPYGYTF. CDR3 nucleotides: TGTGCCAGCAGCCCGGCGGGTCCGCCCTATGGCTACACCTTC.